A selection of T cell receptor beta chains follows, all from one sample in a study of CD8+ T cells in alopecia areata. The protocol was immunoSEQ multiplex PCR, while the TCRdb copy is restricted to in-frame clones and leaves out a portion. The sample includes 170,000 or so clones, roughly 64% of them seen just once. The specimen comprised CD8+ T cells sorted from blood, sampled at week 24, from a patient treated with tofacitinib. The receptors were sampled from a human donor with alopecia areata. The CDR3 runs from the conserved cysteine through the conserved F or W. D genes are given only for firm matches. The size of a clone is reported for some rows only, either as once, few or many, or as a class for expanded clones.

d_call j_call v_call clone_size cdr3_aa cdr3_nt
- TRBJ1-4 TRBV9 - CASSAHKRRNEKLFF TGTGCCAGCAGCGCCCATAAACGCCGTAATGAAAAACTGTTTTTT
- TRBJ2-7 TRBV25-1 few CASSEWEAYEQYF TGTGCCAGCAGTGAATGGGAAGCCTACGAGCAGTACTTC
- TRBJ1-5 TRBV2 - CASSGHNQPQHF TGTGCCAGCAGCGGGCACAATCAGCCCCAGCATTTT
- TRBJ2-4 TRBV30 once CAWSVSGENIQYF TGTGCCTGGAGTGTATCAGGGGAAAACATTCAGTACTTC
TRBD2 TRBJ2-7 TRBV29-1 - CSVVGAGVYEQYF TGCAGCGTTGTCGGAGCGGGGGTCTACGAGCAGTACTTC
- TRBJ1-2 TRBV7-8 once CADDGYTF TGTGCCGACGATGGCTACACCTTC
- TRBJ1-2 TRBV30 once CAWSESNYGYTF TGTGCCTGGAGTGAATCTAACTATGGCTACACCTTC
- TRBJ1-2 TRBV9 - CASTPPNGYTF TGTGCCAGCACTCCCCCCAATGGCTACACCTTC
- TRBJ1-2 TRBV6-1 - CASSEGRTYGYTF TGTGCCAGCAGTGAGGGGAGGACTTACGGCTACACCTTC
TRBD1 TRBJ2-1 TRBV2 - CASPTGLRYNEQFF TGTGCCAGCCCGACAGGGCTCCGATACAATGAGCAGTTCTTC
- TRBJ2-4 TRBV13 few CASSPGGKDIQYF TGTGCCAGCAGCCCCGGGGGTAAGGACATTCAGTACTTC
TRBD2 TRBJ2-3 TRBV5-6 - CASSQGTSAPDTQYF TGTGCCAGCAGCCAGGGGACTAGCGCCCCAGATACGCAGTATTTT
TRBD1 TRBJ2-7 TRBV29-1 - CSVVEGASYEQYF TGCAGCGTCGTAGAGGGGGCTTCTTACGAGCAGTACTTC
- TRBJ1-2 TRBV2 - CASRDREGYGYTF TGTGCCAGCAGGGATAGGGAAGGCTATGGCTACACCTTC
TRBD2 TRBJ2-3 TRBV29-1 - CSVRTRGGSTDTQYF TGCAGCGTCAGGACGAGGGGAGGGAGCACAGATACGCAGTATTTT
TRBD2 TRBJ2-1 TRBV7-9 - CASSLVSSGEDNEQFF TGTGCCAGCAGCTTAGTTTCCAGCGGGGAGGACAATGAGCAGTTCTTC
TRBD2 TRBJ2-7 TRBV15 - CATSRERGGVGDF TGTGCCACCAGCAGAGAACGGGGAGGGGTCGGGGACTTC
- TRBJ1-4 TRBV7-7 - CASSPLSGFEKLFF TGTGCTAGCAGCCCCCTCTCGGGGTTTGAAAAACTGTTTTTT
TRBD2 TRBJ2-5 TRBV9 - CASSVSGGDQETQYF TGTGCCAGCAGCGTTAGCGGGGGGGACCAAGAGACCCAGTACTTC
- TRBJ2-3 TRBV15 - CATSTFRADTQYF TGTGCCACCAGCACCTTCAGGGCAGATACGCAGTATTTT
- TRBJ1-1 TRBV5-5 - CASSPMKEAEAFF TGTGCCAGCAGCCCAATGAAGGAGGCTGAAGCTTTCTTT
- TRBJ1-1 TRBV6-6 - CASSPRATLNTEAFF TGTGCCAGCAGCCCCCGGGCAACTCTGAACACTGAAGCTTTCTTT
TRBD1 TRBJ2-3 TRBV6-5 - CASSTGTGDADTQYF TGTGCCAGCAGCACCGGGACAGGGGATGCAGATACGCAGTATTTT
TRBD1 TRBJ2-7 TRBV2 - CASSVNRDRVTYEQYF TGTGCCAGCAGTGTGAATCGGGACAGGGTTACCTACGAGCAGTACTTC
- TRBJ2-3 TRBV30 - CAAEVHNLYTDTQYF TGTGCCGCCGAGGTACATAACTTATACACAGATACGCAGTATTTT
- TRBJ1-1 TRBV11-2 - CASSSGPEAFF TGTGCCAGCAGCTCGGGACCTGAAGCTTTCTTT
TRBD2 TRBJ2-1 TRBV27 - CASRNSGGKQFF TGTGCCAGCAGAAATAGCGGGGGGAAGCAGTTCTTC
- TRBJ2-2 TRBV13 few CASSLGHRSTGELFF TGTGCCAGCAGCTTAGGCCATCGCTCAACCGGGGAGCTGTTTTTT
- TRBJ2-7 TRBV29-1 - CSVNAGRYEQYF TGCAGCGTTAATGCGGGGCGCTACGAGCAGTACTTC
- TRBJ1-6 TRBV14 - CASSQDVPGPNSPLHF TGTGCCAGCAGCCAAGACGTACCGGGTCCGAATTCACCCCTCCACTTT
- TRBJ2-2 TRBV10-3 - CAISDGRGGTGELFF TGTGCCATCAGTGATGGACGAGGAGGGACCGGGGAGCTGTTTTTT
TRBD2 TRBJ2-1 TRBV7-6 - CASSLAWTSGVNEQFF TGTGCCAGCAGCTTAGCCTGGACTAGCGGGGTCAATGAGCAGTTCTTC
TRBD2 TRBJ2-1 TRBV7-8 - CASSLGRAGDEQFF TGTGCCAGCAGCTTAGGACGAGCGGGGGATGAGCAGTTCTTC
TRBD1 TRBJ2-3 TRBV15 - CATHETGDTDTQYF TGTGCCACGCATGAGACAGGGGACACAGATACGCAGTATTTT
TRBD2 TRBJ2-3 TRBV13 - CASRSGGGTDTQYF TGTGCCAGCCGTAGCGGGGGAGGCACAGATACGCAGTATTTT
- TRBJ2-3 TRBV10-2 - CASSHTDTQYF TGCGCCAGCAGCCATACAGATACGCAGTATTTT
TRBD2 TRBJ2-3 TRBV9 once CASSGAGTLLGACF TGTGCCAGCAGCGGAGCGGGGACCCTCCTAGGTGCATGTTTT
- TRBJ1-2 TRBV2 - CASSGGHYQADGYTF TGTGCCAGCAGTGGGGGACACTACCAGGCAGATGGCTACACCTTC
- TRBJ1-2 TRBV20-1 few CSATYGYTF TGCAGTGCTACCTATGGCTACACCTTC
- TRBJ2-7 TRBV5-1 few CASSAGDTMGEQYF TGCGCCAGCAGCGCGGGGGACACCATGGGGGAGCAGTACTTC
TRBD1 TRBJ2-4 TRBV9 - CASSVGTGAQNIQYF TGTGCCAGCAGCGTAGGAACAGGGGCCCAGAACATTCAGTACTTC
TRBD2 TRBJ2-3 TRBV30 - CAWRPGTSGVRGTQYF TGTGCCTGGCGACCCGGGACTAGTGGTGTTCGGGGTACGCAGTATTTT
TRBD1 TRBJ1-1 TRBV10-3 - CATNTGTGDTEAFF TGTGCCACGAACACCGGGACAGGGGACACTGAAGCTTTCTTT
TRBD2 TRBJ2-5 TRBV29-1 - CSVEDGGGGETQYF TGCAGCGTTGAAGACGGCGGGGGTGGTGAGACCCAGTACTTC
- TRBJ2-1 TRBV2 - CASSGGRGPYNEQFF TGTGCCAGCAGTGGGGGCAGGGGACCCTACAATGAGCAGTTCTTC
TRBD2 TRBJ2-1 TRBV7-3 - CASSFSGDTYNEQFF TGTGCCAGCAGCTTTAGCGGGGATACCTACAATGAGCAGTTCTTC
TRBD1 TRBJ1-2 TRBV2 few CASGDRGYGYTF TGTGCCAGCGGGGACAGGGGCTATGGCTACACCTTC
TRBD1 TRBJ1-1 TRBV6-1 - CASSGTEGTEAFF TGTGCCAGCAGCGGGACAGAGGGCACTGAAGCTTTCTTT
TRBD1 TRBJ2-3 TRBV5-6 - CASSYPTGSDTQYF TGTGCCAGCAGCTACCCGACAGGGTCAGATACGCAGTATTTT
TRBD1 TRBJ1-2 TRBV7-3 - CASSLTAGQHYGYTF TGTGCCAGCAGCTTAACGGCGGGACAGCACTATGGCTACACCTTC
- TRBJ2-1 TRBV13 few CASSFSGYNEQFF TGTGCCAGCAGCTTTAGCGGCTACAATGAGCAGTTCTTC
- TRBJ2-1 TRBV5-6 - CASSLGGYNEQFF TGTGCCAGCAGCTTGGGGGGTTACAATGAGCAGTTCTTC
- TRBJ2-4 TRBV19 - CASSLTLMGLAKNIQYF TGTGCCAGTAGCCTCACCCTTATGGGGCTAGCCAAAAACATTCAGTACTTC
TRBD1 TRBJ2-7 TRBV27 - CASSFPSSRGRRYEQYF TGTGCCAGCAGCTTTCCCTCCAGTAGGGGGCGTAGGTACGAGCAGTACTTC
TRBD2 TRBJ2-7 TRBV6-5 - CASSLGGLAKYEQYF TGTGCCAGCAGTTTGGGGGGACTAGCGAAATACGAGCAGTACTTC
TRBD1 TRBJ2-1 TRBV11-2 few CASSLGDSLSFHEQFF TGTGCCAGCAGCTTAGGGGACAGCTTGTCGTTCCATGAGCAGTTCTTC
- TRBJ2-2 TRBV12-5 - CASGPDRRKTGELFF TGTGCTAGTGGTCCAGACAGAAGGAAGACCGGGGAGCTGTTTTTT
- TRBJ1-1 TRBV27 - CASSFRRFTEAFF TGTGCCAGCAGTTTTAGGCGGTTCACTGAAGCTTTCTTT
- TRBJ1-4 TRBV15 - CATSATSQKLFF TGTGCCACCAGCGCCACGAGTCAAAAACTGTTTTTT